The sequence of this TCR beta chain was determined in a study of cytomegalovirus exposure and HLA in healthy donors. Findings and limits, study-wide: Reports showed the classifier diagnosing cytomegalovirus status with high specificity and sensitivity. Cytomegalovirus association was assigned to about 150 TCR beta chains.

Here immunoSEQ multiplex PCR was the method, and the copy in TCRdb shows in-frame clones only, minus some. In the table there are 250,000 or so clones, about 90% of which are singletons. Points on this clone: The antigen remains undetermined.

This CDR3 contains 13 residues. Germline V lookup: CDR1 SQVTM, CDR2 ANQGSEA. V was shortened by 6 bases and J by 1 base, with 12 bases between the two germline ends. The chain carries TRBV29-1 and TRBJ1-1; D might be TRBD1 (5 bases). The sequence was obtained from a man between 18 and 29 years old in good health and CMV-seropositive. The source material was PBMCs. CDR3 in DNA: TGCAGCGTAGGAAGACAGAGGAACACTGAAGCTTTCTTT. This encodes CSVGRQRNTEAFF.